This T cell receptor (beta chain) comes out of a study of technical replicates of blood from several donors. The assay was immunoSEQ multiplex PCR, and TCRdb's table has in-frame clones only and misses some. The profile shows nearly 80,000 clones, 80% to 95% of them singletons. Unmatched junction bases numbered 1, after V lost 9 bases and J lost 0 bases. The CDR3 sequence is 12 residues long. CDR1 and CDR2 from the germline V gene are SGHNT and YENEEA. The receptor was isolated from a human donor in good health. What was sequenced was T cells isolated from PBMCs. J is TRBJ2-5 and V is TRBV11-3; 7 positions match TRBD1. The CDR3 is CARGQYQETQYF. Here the CDR3 DNA reads TGTGCCAGGGGACAGTACCAAGAGACCCAGTACTTC. Full variable domain (rest looked up from reference TRBV11-3 and TRBJ2-5): EAGVVQSPRYKIIEKKQPVAFWCNPISGHNTLYWYLQNLGQGPELLIRYENEEAVDDSQLPKDRFSAERLKGVDSTLKIQPAELGDSAVYLCARGQYQETQYFGPGTRLLVL.